The 3 T cell receptor beta chains given below trace back to one sample, sequenced in a study of blood T cell repertoires in COVID-19 (dated by TCRdb to about 2020). The library was made by the immunoSEQ multiplex PCR assay. TCRdb provides this immuneACCESS table in a form limited to in-frame rearrangements. Some clones are lacking; in checked studies, under half of them reflect an unresolved V gene, and why the rest are absent is not known. The sample table records some 270,000 clones; around nine tenths of these occur just once. Together, the top ten hold 1.5% to 2% of the sample. The sequenced sample was peripheral blood. These receptor sequences come from a woman aged 55-70 years who had recovered from COVID-19.

The chain couples TRBV6-1 to TRBJ2-3; perhaps TRBD2 as D (6 bases). The germline CDR1 and CDR2 sequences are MNHNS and SASEGT. Deletions cut 3 bases from V and 4 bases from J, with 11 bases between. This CDR3 region has 14 residues. CDR3 sequence reads: CASSDSGGPDTQYF. DNA of the CDR3: TGTGCCAGCAGTGATAGCGGAGGGCCAGATACGCAGTATTTT.

The CDR3 DNA sequence: TGTGCCAGCAGTTCACAGGGGGATACTGAAGCTTTCTTT. Its translation: CASSSQGDTEAFF. The chain couples TRBV6-2 or TRBV6-3 to TRBJ1-1; 8 nucleotides agree with TRBD1. After removal of 4 bases from V and 5 bases from J, the junction contained 3 bases not matched to a gene. This CDR3 is built from 13 residues. From germline, CDR1 is MNHEY and CDR2 SVGEGT.

V usage is TRBV11-3 and J usage is TRBJ2-5; D is ambiguous. The germline V gene encodes CDR1 SGHNT and CDR2 YENEEA. The CDR3 is made up of 13 amino acids. V was pared by 3 bases and J by 5 bases, with 10 bases between. The CDR3 is CASSFDSSETQYF. The CDR3 DNA reads TGTGCCAGCAGCTTTGATAGTTCGGAGACCCAGTACTTC.